The 20 T cell receptor beta chains below were found in one sample sequenced in a study of T cell responses to AZD1222 COVID-19 vaccine. Only in-frame clones appear in the TCRdb table, and some are missing; sequencing was by immunoSEQ multiplex PCR. The sample includes approximately 190,000 clones, approximately 90% of them seen just once. The starting material was peripheral blood, obtained 28 days after the second dose of the MenACWY control vaccine. The receptors shown here come from an adult who received the MenACWY meningococcal vaccine as a control.

The V call is TRBV5-1, the J call TRBJ1-1, with no clear D. Germline-derived CDR1 and CDR2 are SGHRS and YFSETQ. V was pared by 5 bases and J by 0 bases, with 8 bases between. This CDR3 has 13 residues. The CDR3, as DNA: TGCGCCAGCAGGGGTACAGTGAACACTGAAGCTTTCTTT. Translated, it gives CASRGTVNTEAFF.

This clone showed up just once. The chain employs TRBV19 and TRBJ2-1; D not resolved. The CDR3 is made up of 15 amino acids. CDR1 is LNHDA and CDR2 is SQIVND in the germline V gene (reference sequence). The V and J ends lost 0 bases and 2 bases respectively, with 8 bases between them. The CDR3 is CASSIDGLPYNEQFF. Here the CDR3 DNA reads TGTGCCAGTAGTATAGATGGGCTACCCTACAATGAGCAGTTCTTC.

The genes are TRBV5-6 and TRBJ2-3; D possibly corresponds to TRBD1 (5 bases). The CDR3 has 14 amino acids. V was shortened by 4 bases and J by 6 bases, with 15 bases between the two germline ends. In germline, CDR1 is SGHDT, CDR2 YYEEEE. The CDR3 reads CASSPVGVPDTQYF. For the CDR3, the DNA is TGTGCCAGCAGCCCTGTAGGGGTCCCGGATACGCAGTATTTT.

The gene calls are TRBV15 and TRBJ1-2; TRBD1 aligns across 8 bases. The CDR3 contains 16 residues. The junction had 11 bases not matched to a gene; V was cut back by 4 bases and J by 4 bases. Germline CDR1 is LNHNV and CDR2 is YYDKDF (reference sequence). The CDR3 reads CATSTWGAGGPYGYTF. CDR3 DNA sequence: TGTGCCACCAGCACCTGGGGGGCAGGGGGCCCCTATGGCTACACCTTC.

This chain joins TRBV7-2 and TRBJ2-3, with 12 bases lining up with TRBD2. Germline lookup yields CDR1 SGHTA and CDR2 FQGNSA. V shed 6 bases and J 4 bases; nucleotides not matched to a gene: 8. The CDR3 covers 16 residues. The CDR3 here is CASSRLAGGPADTQYF. The CDR3 nucleotides are TGTGCCAGCAGTCGTCTAGCGGGAGGGCCGGCAGATACGCAGTATTTT.

This clone was picked up a small number of times. This rearrangement joins TRBV11-2 to TRBJ1-1; maybe TRBD1 (5 bases). Germline CDR1 SGHAT, CDR2 FQNNGV. The CDR3 sequence is 13 residues long. The V end lost 2 bases, the J end lost 6 bases, and 10 bases lay between the germline ends. The CDR3 here is CASSLIGRAEAFF. CDR3 sequence (DNA): TGTGCCAGCAGCTTAATTGGCAGGGCTGAAGCTTTCTTT.

The rearrangement joins TRBV3-1 (or the pseudogene TRBV3-2) to TRBJ1-2; 8 positions match TRBD1. Germline CDR1 and CDR2: LGHDT and YNNKEL (reference sequence). The CDR3 contains 14 residues. With V trimmed by 1 base and J by 6 bases, 4 bases remained unmatched. As DNA, the CDR3 is TGTGCCAGCAGCCAAGGACAGGGGCTTAATGGCTACACCTTC. It translates to CASSQGQGLNGYTF.

The chain is built from TRBV19 and TRBJ1-3; the D gene is possibly TRBD1 (5 bases). The CDR3 loop spans 18 amino acids. V lost 2 bases to trimming and J lost 0 bases, with 17 bases between them. Germline CDR1 is LNHDA and CDR2 is SQIVND (reference sequence). The CDR3 loop reads CASSILPGTASSGNTIYF. The CDR3 DNA reads as TGTGCCAGTAGTATACTCCCCGGGACGGCTAGCTCTGGAAACACCATATATTTT.

This chain connects TRBV15 to TRBJ1-4, with TRBD1 identical over 7 bases. Trimming at V came to 0 bases and at J to 8 bases, leaving 6 bases not matched to a gene. CDR3 length: 15 amino acids. CDR1 is LNHNV, CDR2 YYDKDF, per germline (reference sequence). CDR3 bases: TGTGCCACCAGCAGAGAAACAGGGGTGGACGAAAAACTGTTTTTT. The encoded protein is CATSRETGVDEKLFF.

V usage is TRBV27 and J usage is TRBJ1-1; D is ambiguous. Germline V CDR1 and CDR2: MNHEY, SMNVEV (reference sequence). Trimming shortened V by 7 bases and J by 1 base, and 13 bases separated the two germline ends. The CDR3 consists of 14 residues. CDR3 sequence (DNA): TGTGCCAGCAACTCCAGGATGCCGAACACTGAAGCTTTCTTT. This translates into CASNSRMPNTEAFF.

V and J are TRBV30 and TRBJ1-5; D remains ambiguous. Germline-derived CDR1 and CDR2 are GTSNPN and SVGIG (reference sequence). The CDR3 is 11 residues long. Trimming took off 5 bases at V and 7 bases at J, with 9 bases between the two ends. The CDR3 reads CAWGIGQPQHF. The CDR3 nucleotides are TGTGCCTGGGGGATTGGGCAGCCCCAGCATTTT. Full variable domain (missing parts from reference TRBV30 and TRBJ1-5): SQTIHQWPATLVQPVGSPLSLECTVEGTSNPNLYWYRQAAGRGLQLLFYSVGIGQISSEVPQNLSASRPQDRQFILSSKKLLLSDSGFYLCAWGIGQPQHFGDGTRLSIL.

The table lists this clone with a count of one. CDR3 coding DNA: TGCGCCAGCAGCTTGGGGCCCGATTCACCCCAGCATTTT. Translated, it gives CASSLGPDSPQHF. J is TRBJ1-5 and V is TRBV5-1, with D unresolved. From germline, CDR1 is SGHRS and CDR2 YFSETQ. This CDR3 is built from 13 residues. The germline V and J ends were trimmed by 0 bases and 10 bases, with 11 bases remaining between them.

Remarks on this clone: Other nucleotide sequences in the sample specify the same CDR3. V gene TRBV29-1 combines with J gene TRBJ2-6; D gene ambiguous. The germline V gene encodes CDR1 SQVTM and CDR2 ANQGSEA. Deletions cut 3 bases from V and 0 bases from J, with 3 bases between. The CDR3 has 13 amino acids. The CDR3 DNA reads TGCAGCGTTGAGGCCTCTGGGGCCAACGTCCTGACTTTC. As protein: CSVEASGANVLTF.

This clone was counted between two and nine times. The V and J genes are TRBV5-1 and TRBJ1-5, with 7 bases identical to TRBD1. Losses at the gene ends were 3 bases for V and 3 bases for J; bases not matched to a gene: 6. Germline loops: CDR1 SGHRS, CDR2 YFSETQ. The CDR3 is 15 residues long. This CDR3 reads CASSWTTGDNQPQHF. CDR3 nucleotide sequence: TGCGCCAGCAGCTGGACCACAGGGGACAATCAGCCCCAGCATTTT. Complete variable domain (other parts from reference TRBV5-1 and TRBJ1-5): KAGVTQTPRYLIKTRGQQVTLSCSPISGHRSVSWYQQTPGQGLQFLFEYFSETQRNKGNFPGRFSGRQFSNSRSEMNVSTLELGDSALYLCASSWTTGDNQPQHFGDGTRLSIL.

V and J are TRBV19 and TRBJ1-6; TRBD1 is a possible D gene (5 bases). This CDR3 has 14 residues. Trimming stripped 4 bases from V and 9 bases from J, with 13 bases between. Germline V gene sequence: CDR1 LNHDA, CDR2 SQIVND (reference sequence). In DNA, the CDR3 is TGTGCCAGTAGTAAGCGGGGCCTGGGTTCACCCCTCCACTTT. It translates to CASSKRGLGSPLHF. Full variable domain (outside the CDR3, taken from reference TRBV19 and TRBJ1-6): DGGITQSPKYLFRKEGQNVTLSCEQNLNHDAMYWYRQDPGQGLRLIYYSQIVNDFQKGDIAEGYSVSREKKESFPLTVTSAQKNPTAFYLCASSKRGLGSPLHFGNGTRLTVT.

The rearrangement joins TRBV30 to TRBJ2-6, with D possibly called TRBD1 or TRBD2 (5 bases each). The germline V gene encodes CDR1 GTSNPN and CDR2 SVGIG (reference sequence). This CDR3 is built from 16 residues. V was pared by 5 bases and J by 4 bases, with 18 bases between. DNA of the CDR3: TGTGCCTGGGCCCGGGACGGTTCCGCCGGGGCCAACGTCCTGACTTTC. It yields the protein CAWARDGSAGANVLTF.

This clone was counted a few times. The chain couples TRBV29-1 to TRBJ1-4, with TRBD1 matching over 9 bases. This CDR3 comprises 13 residues. From germline, CDR1 is SQVTM and CDR2 ANQGSEA. V gave up 6 bases and J gave up 8 bases; unmatched junction bases: 7. The CDR3 loop reads CSVQGAVGEKLFF. DNA of the CDR3: TGCAGCGTACAGGGGGCGGTTGGAGAAAAACTGTTTTTT. Variable domain in full (rest from reference TRBV29-1 and TRBJ1-4): SAVISQKPSRDICQRGTSLTIQCQVDSQVTMMFWYRQQPGQSLTLIATANQGSEATYESGFVIDKFPISRPNLTFSTLTVSNMSPEDSSIYLCSVQGAVGEKLFFGSGTQLSVL.

The J gene is TRBJ1-4, the V gene TRBV5-1; D is perhaps TRBD1 (6 bases). CDR1 SGHRS and CDR2 YFSETQ come from the germline V gene. The CDR3 contains 16 residues. V was trimmed by 4 bases and J by 7 bases, leaving 20 bases between them. CDR3 residues: CASSRPIGGEGEKLFF. The DNA for the CDR3 is TGCGCCAGCAGCCGCCCGATAGGGGGAGAGGGTGAAAAACTGTTTTTT.

The rearrangement joins TRBV3-1 (or the pseudogene TRBV3-2) to TRBJ1-2; TRBD1 matches 9 bases. Germline V lookup: CDR1 LGHDT, CDR2 YNNKEL (reference sequence). Losses at the gene ends were 4 bases for V and 8 bases for J; bases not matched to a gene: 8. The CDR3 totals 14 residues. CDR3 in amino acids: CASSLRTGADGYTF. CDR3 DNA: TGTGCCAGCAGCCTCCGGACAGGGGCGGACGGCTACACCTTC.

This clone was seen a handful of times. The chain is built from TRBV6-6 and TRBJ2-7; D remains ambiguous. The CDR3 runs to 13 residues. The V gene lost 0 bases and the J gene lost 3 bases, with 6 bases spanning the gap. CDR1 is MNHNY and CDR2 is SVGAGI in the germline V gene (reference sequence). CDR3 protein: CASSYSAFYEQYF. CDR3 DNA sequence: TGTGCCAGCAGTTACTCGGCGTTCTACGAGCAGTACTTC.